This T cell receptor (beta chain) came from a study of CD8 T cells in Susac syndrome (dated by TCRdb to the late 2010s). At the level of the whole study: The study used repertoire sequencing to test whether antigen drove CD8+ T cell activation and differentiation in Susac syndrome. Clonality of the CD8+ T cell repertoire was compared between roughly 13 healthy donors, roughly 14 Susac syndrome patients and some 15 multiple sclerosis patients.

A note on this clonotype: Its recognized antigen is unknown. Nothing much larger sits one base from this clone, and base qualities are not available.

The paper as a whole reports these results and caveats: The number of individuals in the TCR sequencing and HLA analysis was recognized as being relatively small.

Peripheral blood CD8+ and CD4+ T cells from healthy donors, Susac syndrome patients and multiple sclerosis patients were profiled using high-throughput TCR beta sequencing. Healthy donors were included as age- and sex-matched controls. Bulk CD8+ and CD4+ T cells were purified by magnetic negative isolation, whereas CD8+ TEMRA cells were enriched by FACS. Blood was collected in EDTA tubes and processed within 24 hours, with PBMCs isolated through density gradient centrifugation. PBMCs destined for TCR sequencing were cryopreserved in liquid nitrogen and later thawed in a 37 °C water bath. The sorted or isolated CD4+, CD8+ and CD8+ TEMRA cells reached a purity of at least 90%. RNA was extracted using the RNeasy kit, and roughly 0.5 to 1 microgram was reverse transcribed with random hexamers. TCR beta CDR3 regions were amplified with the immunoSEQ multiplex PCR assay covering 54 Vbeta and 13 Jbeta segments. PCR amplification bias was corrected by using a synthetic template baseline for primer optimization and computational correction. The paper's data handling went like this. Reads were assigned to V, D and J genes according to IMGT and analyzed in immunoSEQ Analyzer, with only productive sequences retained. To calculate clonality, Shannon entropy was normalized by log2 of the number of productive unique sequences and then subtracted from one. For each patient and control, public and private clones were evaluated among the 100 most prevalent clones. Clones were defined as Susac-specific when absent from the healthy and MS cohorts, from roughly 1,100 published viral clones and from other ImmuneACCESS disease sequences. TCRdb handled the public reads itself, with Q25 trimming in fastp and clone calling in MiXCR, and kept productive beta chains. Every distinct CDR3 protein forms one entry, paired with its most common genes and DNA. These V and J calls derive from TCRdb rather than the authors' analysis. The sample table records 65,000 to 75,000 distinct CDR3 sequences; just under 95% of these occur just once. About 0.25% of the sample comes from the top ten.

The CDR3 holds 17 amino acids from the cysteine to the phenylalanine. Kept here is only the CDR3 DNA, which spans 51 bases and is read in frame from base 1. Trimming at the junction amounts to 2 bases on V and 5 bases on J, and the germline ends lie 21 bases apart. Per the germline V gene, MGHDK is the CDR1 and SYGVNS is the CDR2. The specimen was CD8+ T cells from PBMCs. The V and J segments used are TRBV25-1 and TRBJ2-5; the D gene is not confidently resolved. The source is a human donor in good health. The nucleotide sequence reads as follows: TGTGCCAGCAGTGAAATTGGATGGGCACCCCCCGAGGAGACCCAGTACTTC. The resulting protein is CASSEIGWAPPEETQYF.